Sequencing of this TCR beta chain was carried out in a study of shared clonotypes between healthy human individuals. Overall study: The cohort had two women and three men, ages 18 to 49.

The study drew all its donors from Caucasian adults living in Nashville, Tennessee. With unsorted samples, genomic DNA was obtained from 80 million to 100 million PBMCs. Per germline, CDR1 SGHRS and CDR2 YFSETQ. The CDR3 totals 16 residues. The V segment lost 4 bases and the J segment 1 base; nucleotides outside the gene matches: 8. Unsorted PBMC samples were amplified in replicate PCRs containing 300 ng DNA, some 30,000 T cell genomes. Generated by immunoSEQ multiplex PCR, the TCRdb table keeps only in-frame clones and is missing some. Among approximately 500,000 clones listed, 79% were seen once. This clone was picked up a small number of times.

The rearrangement uses TRBV5-1 and TRBJ2-7, with TRBD2 matching over 10 bases. This TCR was recovered from a woman between 40 and 55 years old in good health. Some clones in this sample may be carry-over from other donors' samples. Sequenced: PBMCs. The CDR3 reads CASSPGTSVRSYEQYF. In DNA, the CDR3 is TGCGCCAGCAGCCCTGGGACTAGCGTCAGATCCTACGAGCAGTACTTC.